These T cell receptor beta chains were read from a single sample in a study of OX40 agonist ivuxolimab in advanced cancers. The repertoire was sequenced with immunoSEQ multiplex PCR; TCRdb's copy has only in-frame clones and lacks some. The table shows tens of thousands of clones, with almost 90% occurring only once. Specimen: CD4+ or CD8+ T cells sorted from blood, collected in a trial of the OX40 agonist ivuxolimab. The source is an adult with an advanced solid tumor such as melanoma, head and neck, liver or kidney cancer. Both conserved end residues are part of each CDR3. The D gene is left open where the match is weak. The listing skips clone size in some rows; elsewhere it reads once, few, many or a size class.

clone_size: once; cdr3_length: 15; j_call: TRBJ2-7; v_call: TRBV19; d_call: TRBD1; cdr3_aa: CASSIAGQGVYEQYF; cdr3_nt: TGTGCCAGTAGTATAGCTGGACAGGGGGTCTACGAGCAGTACTTC
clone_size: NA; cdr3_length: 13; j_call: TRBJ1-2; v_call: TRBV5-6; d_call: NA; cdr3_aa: CASSYRTGAGYTF; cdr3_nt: TGTGCCAGCAGCTACAGAACAGGAGCTGGCTACACCTTC
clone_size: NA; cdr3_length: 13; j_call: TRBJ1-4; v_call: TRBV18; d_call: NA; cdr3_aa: CASSPDWIEKLFF; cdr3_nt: TGTGCCAGCTCACCCGACTGGATCGAAAAACTGTTTTTT
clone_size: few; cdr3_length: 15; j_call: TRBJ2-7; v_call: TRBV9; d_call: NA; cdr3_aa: CASSGTGTRRGEQYF; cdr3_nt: TGTGCCAGCAGCGGAACCGGGACAAGGCGTGGCGAGCAGTACTTC
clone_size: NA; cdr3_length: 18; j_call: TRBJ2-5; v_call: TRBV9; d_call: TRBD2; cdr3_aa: CASSRGGSGRAAEETQYF; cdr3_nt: TGTGCCAGCTCTCGGGGGGGTAGCGGGAGGGCTGCAGAAGAGACCCAGTACTTC
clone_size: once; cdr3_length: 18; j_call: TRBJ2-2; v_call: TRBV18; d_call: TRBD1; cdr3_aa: CASSPRGTGPGSTGELFF; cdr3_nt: TGTGCCAGCTCACCACGAGGGACAGGGCCCGGTTCCACCGGGGAGCTGTTTTTT
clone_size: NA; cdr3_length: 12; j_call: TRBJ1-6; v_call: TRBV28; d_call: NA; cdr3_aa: CASSLVDSPLHF; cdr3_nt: TGTGCCAGCAGTTTAGTAGATTCACCCCTCCACTTT
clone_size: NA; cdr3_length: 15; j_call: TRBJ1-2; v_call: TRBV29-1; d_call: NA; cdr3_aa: CSAQVGAGKTYGYTF; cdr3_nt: TGCAGCGCCCAGGTGGGGGCCGGGAAAACCTATGGCTACACCTTC
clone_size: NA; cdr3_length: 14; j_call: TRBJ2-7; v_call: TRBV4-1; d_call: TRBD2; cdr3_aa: CASSRTSFFREQYF; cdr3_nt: TGCGCCAGCAGCCGGACTAGCTTTTTTCGCGAGCAGTACTTC
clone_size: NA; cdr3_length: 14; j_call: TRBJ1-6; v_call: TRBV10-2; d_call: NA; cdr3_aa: CASTPGTNNSPLHF; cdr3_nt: TGCGCCAGCACCCCCGGCACCAATAATTCACCCCTCCACTTT
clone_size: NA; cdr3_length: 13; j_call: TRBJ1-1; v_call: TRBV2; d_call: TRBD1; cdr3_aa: CASSRGGNTEAFF; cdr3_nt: TGTGCCAGCAGCAGGGGGGGGAACACTGAAGCTTTCTTT
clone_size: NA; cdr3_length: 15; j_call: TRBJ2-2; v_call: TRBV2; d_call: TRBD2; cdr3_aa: CASKGASGNTGELFF; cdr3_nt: TGTGCCAGCAAAGGCGCTAGCGGGAACACCGGGGAGCTGTTTTTT
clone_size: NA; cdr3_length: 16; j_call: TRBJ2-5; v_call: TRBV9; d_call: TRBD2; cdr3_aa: CASSVSVAGLQETQYF; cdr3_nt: TGTGCCAGCAGCGTATCGGTAGCGGGGCTCCAAGAGACCCAGTACTTC
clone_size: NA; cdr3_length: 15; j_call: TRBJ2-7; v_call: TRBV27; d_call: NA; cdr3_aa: CASSLSNWDGYEQYF; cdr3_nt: TGTGCCAGCAGTTTATCTAACTGGGACGGTTACGAGCAGTACTTC
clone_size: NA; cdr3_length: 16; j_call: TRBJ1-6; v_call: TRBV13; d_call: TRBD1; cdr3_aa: CASSLGQGAYNSPLHF; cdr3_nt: TGTGCCAGCAGCTTAGGACAGGGGGCCTATAATTCACCCCTCCACTTT
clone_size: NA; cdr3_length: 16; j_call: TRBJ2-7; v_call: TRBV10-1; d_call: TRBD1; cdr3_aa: CASSESRAGGLREQYF; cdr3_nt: TGCGCCAGCAGTGAGTCAAGGGCAGGGGGCCTTCGGGAGCAGTACTTC
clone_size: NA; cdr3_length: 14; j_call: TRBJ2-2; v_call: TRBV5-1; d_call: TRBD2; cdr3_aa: CASGRGIGTGELFF; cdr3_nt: TGCGCCAGCGGGAGGGGTATCGGCACCGGGGAGCTGTTTTTT
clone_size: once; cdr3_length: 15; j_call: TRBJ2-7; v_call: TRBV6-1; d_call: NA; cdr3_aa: CASRGARASTSEQYF; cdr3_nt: TGTGCCAGCAGGGGTGCGAGGGCCTCGACCTCCGAGCAGTACTTC
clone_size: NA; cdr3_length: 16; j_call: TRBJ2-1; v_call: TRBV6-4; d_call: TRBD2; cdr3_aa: CASSGVAGSSYNEQFF; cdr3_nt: TGTGCCAGCAGTGGCGTAGCGGGTAGCTCCTACAATGAGCAGTTCTTC
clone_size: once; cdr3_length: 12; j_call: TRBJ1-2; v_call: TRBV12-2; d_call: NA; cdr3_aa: CASWSGRYGYTF; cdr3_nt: TGTGCAAGCTGGAGTGGGCGGTATGGCTACACCTTC
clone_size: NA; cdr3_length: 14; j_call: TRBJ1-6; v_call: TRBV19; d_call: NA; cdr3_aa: CASSLGDSNSPLHF; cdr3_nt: TGTGCCAGTTCCCTAGGAGACAGTAATTCACCCCTCCACTTT
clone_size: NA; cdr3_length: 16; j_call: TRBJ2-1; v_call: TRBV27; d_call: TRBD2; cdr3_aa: CASSPHSSRGGDEQFF; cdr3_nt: TGTGCCAGCAGTCCACACTCGTCGCGGGGAGGGGATGAGCAGTTCTTC
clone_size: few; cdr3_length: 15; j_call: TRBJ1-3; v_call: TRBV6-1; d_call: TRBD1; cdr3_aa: CASSDRQGFGNTIYF; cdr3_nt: TGTGCCAGCAGTGATCGACAGGGCTTTGGAAACACCATATATTTT
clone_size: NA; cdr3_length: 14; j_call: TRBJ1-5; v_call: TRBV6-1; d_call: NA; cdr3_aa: CASKEGSSNQPQHF; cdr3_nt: TGTGCCAGCAAGGAGGGGAGTAGCAATCAGCCCCAGCATTTT
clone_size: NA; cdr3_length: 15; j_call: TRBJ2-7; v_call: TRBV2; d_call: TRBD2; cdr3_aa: CASSVAGGQFYEQYF; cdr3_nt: TGTGCCAGCAGTGTAGCGGGGGGACAATTCTACGAGCAGTACTTC
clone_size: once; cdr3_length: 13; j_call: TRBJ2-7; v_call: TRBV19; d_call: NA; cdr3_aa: CASSIVKDYEQYF; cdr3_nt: TGTGCCAGTAGTATAGTGAAGGACTACGAGCAGTACTTC
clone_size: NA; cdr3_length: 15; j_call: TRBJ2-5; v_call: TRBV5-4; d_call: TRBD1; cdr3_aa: CASSSNLDREETQYF; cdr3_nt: TGTGCCAGCAGCTCAAACCTGGACAGGGAGGAGACCCAGTACTTC
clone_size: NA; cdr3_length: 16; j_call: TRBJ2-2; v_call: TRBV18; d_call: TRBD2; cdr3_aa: CASSPWLAGNTGELFF; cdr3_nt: TGTGCCAGCTCACCATGGCTAGCGGGGAACACCGGGGAGCTGTTTTTT
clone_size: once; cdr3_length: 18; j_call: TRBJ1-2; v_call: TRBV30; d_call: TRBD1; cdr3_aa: CAWSVWEVEGAQNYGYTF; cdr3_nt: TGTGCCTGGAGTGTATGGGAAGTCGAGGGGGCACAGAACTATGGCTACACCTTC
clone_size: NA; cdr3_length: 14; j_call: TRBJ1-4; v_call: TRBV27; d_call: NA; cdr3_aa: CASSLLGADEKLFF; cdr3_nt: TGTGCCAGCAGTTTATTGGGGGCGGATGAAAAACTGTTTTTT
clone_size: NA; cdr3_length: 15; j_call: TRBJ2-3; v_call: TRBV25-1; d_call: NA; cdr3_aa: CASMARNPYTDTQYF; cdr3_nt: TGTGCCAGCATGGCCCGTAATCCTTACACAGATACGCAGTATTTT
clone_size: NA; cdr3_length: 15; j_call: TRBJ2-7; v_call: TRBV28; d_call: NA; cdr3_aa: CASSLWSRDSGEQYF; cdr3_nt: TGTGCCAGCAGTTTATGGAGCAGGGATTCCGGCGAGCAGTACTTC
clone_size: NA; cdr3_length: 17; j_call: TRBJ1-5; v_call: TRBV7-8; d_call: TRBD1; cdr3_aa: CASSLVGGDRAHQPQHF; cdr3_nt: TGTGCCAGCAGCTTAGTGGGGGGAGACAGGGCCCATCAGCCCCAGCATTTT
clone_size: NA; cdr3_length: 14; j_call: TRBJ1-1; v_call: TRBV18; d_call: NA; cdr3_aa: CASSYRGSDTEAFF; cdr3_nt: TGTGCCAGCTCATACCGGGGTTCAGACACTGAAGCTTTCTTT
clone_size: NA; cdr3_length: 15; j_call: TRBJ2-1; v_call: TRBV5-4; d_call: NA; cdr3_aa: CASSHRVSSYNEQFF; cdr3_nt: TGTGCCAGCAGCCACAGAGTGAGCTCCTACAATGAGCAGTTCTTC
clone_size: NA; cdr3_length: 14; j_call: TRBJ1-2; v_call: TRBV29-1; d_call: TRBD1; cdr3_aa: CSVGQGDSNYGYTF; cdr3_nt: TGCAGCGTTGGGCAGGGGGATTCTAACTATGGCTACACCTTC
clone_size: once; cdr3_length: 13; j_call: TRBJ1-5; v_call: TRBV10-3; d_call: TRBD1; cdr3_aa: CAIPTGTNQPQHF; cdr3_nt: TGTGCCATTCCGACAGGGACCAATCAGCCCCAGCATTTT
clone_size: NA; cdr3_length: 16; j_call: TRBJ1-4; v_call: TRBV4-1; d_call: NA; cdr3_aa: CASSLRDTRGGEKLFF; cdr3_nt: TGCGCCAGCAGCCTCCGGGACACACGGGGAGGTGAAAAACTGTTTTTT
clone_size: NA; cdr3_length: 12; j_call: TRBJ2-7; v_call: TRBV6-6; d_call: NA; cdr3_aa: CASRDGPYEQYF; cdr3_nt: TGTGCCAGCCGGGACGGACCCTACGAGCAGTACTTC
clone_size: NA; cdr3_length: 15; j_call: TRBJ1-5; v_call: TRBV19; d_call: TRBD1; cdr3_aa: CASSRTGTGGQPQHF; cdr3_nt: TGTGCCAGTAGTCGAACCGGGACAGGGGGACAGCCCCAGCATTTT
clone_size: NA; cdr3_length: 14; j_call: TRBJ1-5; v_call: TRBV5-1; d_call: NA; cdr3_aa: CASSPGHINQPQHF; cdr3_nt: TGCGCCAGCAGCCCCGGGCACATCAATCAGCCCCAGCATTTT
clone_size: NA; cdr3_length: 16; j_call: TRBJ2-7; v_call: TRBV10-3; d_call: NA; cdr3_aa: CAISERRGGSSHEQYF; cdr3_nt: TGTGCCATCAGTGAGCGGCGAGGGGGTTCAAGCCACGAGCAGTACTTC
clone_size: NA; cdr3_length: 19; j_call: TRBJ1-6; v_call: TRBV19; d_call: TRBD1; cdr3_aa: CASRRTGTELPSYNSPLHF; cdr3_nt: TGTGCCAGTAGACGGACCGGGACAGAACTTCCCTCTTATAATTCACCCCTCCACTTT
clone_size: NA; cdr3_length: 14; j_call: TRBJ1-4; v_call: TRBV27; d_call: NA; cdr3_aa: CASTRPGTNEKLFF; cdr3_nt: TGTGCCAGCACCAGACCTGGGACTAATGAAAAACTGTTTTTT
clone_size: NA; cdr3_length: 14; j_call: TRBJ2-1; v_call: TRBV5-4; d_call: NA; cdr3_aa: CASSQGSRDNEQFF; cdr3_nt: TGTGCCAGCAGCCAGGGGTCCAGGGACAATGAGCAGTTCTTC
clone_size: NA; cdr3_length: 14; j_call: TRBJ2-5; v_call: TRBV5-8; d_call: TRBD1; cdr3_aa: CASSRTGGLETQYF; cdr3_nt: TGTGCCAGCAGCCGGACAGGGGGCTTAGAGACCCAGTACTTC
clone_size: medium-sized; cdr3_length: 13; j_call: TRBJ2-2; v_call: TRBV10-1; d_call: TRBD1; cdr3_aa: CASSPRGTGELFF; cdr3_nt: TGCGCCAGCTCCCCCAGGGGGACCGGGGAGCTGTTTTTT
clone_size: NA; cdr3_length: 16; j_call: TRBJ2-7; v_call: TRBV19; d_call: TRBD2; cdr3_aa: CASSTTGLAGGYEQYF; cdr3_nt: TGTGCCAGTAGTACGACCGGACTAGCGGGAGGCTACGAGCAGTACTTC
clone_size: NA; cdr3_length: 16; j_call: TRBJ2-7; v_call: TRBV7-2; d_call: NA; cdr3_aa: CASSSFSGSINYEQYF; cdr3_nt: TGTGCCAGCAGCTCATTTAGCGGCTCAATAAACTACGAGCAGTACTTC
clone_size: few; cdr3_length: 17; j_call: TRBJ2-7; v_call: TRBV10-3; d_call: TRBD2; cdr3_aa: CAIRSGTSGRVSYEQYF; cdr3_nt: TGTGCCATCAGGAGCGGGACTAGCGGGAGAGTCTCCTACGAGCAGTACTTC
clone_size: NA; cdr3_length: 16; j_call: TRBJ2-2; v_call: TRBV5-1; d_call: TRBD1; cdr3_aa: CASSLGGGRHTGELFF; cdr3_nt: TGCGCCAGCAGCTTGGGAGGGGGCCGGCACACCGGGGAGCTGTTTTTT
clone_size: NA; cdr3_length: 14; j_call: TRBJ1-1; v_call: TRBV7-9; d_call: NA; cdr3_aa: CASVPQNLNTEAFF; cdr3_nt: TGTGCCAGCGTCCCACAGAATCTGAACACTGAAGCTTTCTTT